This T cell receptor beta chain is from a study of shared clonotypes between healthy human individuals. Data came from immunoSEQ multiplex PCR; TCRdb stores just in-frame clones and leaves some out. The sample has about 2.1 million clones, around 93% seen once. In this sample, this clone turned up once. Other DNA sequences in this specimen translate into the identical CDR3. Terminally differentiated effector memory CD45RA+ cells were excluded from the naive CD8 cells, which were CD45RO-negative and positively selected for CCR7. Recent vaccinations or acute infections were absent in the healthy HIV-negative adult donors. The germline CDR1 and CDR2 sequences are MDHEN and SYDVKM. The CDR3 is 14 residues long. Trimming removed 3 bases at V and 3 bases at J, with 10 bases between.

The receptor was derived from a man aged 18-30 years in good health. Some clones in this sample may be carry-over from other donors' samples. Sample: naive CD8+ T cells from PBMCs. The chain links TRBV28 to TRBJ2-3; a weak D match, TRBD1 (6 bases). The CDR3 is CASSLTGDTDTQYF. CDR3 bases: TGTGCCAGCAGTTTGACAGGTGATACAGATACGCAGTATTTT.